This T cell receptor beta chain appears in the sequencing data of a study of blood T cell repertoires in COVID-19. Looking at the study overall: COVID-19 samples from acute and convalescent phases originated in the United States, Italy and Spain. PBMCs, B-cell-depleted T cells, or T cells provided the cDNA or gDNA that made up the material.

Germline V CDR1 and CDR2: LGHNA, YSLEER. Trimming pared 5 bases from V and 0 bases from J, leaving 11 bases between. This CDR3 region has 16 residues. Per the original data handling: Reference gene primer amplification yielded estimated nucleated cell counts. Here immunoSEQ multiplex PCR was the method, and the copy in TCRdb shows in-frame clones only, minus some. Clone size and the V and J calls come from that table; the DNA yielded D and trimming. In the table there are around 160,000 clones, around 84% of which are singletons. The clonotype was recovered from a human donor in a cohort sampled during active COVID-19. What was sequenced was peripheral blood. The V call is TRBV4-3, the J call TRBJ1-6; TRBD1 might be the D (6 bases). The DNA of the CDR3 is TGCGCCAGCAGCTTTAGGGGGAGCTCCTATAATTCACCCCTCCACTTT. Translated, it gives CASSFRGSSYNSPLHF.